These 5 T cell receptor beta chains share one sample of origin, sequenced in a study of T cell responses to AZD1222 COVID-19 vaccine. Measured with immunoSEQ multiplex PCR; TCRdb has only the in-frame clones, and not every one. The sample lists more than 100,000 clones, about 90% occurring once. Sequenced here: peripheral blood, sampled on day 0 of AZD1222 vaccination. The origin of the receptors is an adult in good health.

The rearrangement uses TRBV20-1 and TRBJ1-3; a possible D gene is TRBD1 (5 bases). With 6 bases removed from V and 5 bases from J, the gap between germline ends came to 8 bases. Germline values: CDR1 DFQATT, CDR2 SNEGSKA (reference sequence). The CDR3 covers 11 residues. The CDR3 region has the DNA TGCAGTGCAGGGGTGAGAAACACCATATATTTT. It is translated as CSAGVRNTIYF.

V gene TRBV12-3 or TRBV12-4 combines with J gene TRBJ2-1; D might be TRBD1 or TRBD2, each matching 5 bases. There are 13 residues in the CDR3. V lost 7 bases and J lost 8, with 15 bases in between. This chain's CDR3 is CASTLGLAYEQFF. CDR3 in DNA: TGTGCCAGCACCCTGGGGCTAGCATATGAGCAGTTCTTC.

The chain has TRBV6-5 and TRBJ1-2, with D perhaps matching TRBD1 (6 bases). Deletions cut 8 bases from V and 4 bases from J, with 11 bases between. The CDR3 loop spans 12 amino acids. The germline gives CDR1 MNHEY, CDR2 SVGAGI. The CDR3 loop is CASRTDRYGYTF. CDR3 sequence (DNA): TGTGCCAGCCGGACAGACCGCTATGGCTACACCTTC.

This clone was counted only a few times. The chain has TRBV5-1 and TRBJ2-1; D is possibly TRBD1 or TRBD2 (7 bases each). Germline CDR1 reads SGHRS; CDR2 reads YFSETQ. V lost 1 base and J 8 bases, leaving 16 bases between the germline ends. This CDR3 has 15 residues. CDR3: CASSLRQGGGDEQFF. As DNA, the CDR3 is TGCGCCAGCAGCTTGCGCCAGGGGGGAGGGGATGAGCAGTTCTTC. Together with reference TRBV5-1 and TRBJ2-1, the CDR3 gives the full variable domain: KAGVTQTPRYLIKTRGQQVTLSCSPISGHRSVSWYQQTPGQGLQFLFEYFSETQRNKGNFPGRFSGRQFSNSRSEMNVSTLELGDSALYLCASSLRQGGGDEQFFGPGTRLTVL.

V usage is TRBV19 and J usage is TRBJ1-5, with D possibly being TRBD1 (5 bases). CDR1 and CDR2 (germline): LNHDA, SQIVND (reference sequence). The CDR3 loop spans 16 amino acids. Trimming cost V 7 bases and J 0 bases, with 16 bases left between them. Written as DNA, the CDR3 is TGTGCCAGTACTTTGATAGGGGATTATAGCAATCAGCCCCAGCATTTT. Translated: CASTLIGDYSNQPQHF.